Presented here are 17 T cell receptor beta chains from one specimen sequenced in a study of memory CD4+ T cells and cytomegalovirus serostatus. Sequencing was performed with immunoSEQ multiplex PCR; in TCRdb, only in-frame clones are kept and a portion is missing. The sample includes 55,000 to 60,000 clones, 81% of them seen just once. The sort gate was single viable CD3+CD4+CD8-CD45RO+ cells for memory CD4+ T cells. Sequenced: memory CD4+ T cells from blood. The receptors were gathered from an adult in good health and CMV-seronegative.

The V gene is TRBV2, the J gene TRBJ2-1, with TRBD2 identical over 10 bases. The germline V gene has CDR1 SNHLY and CDR2 FYNNEI. The trim removed 7 bases at V and 14 bases at J, leaving 11 bases unmatched. The CDR3 is 13 amino acids. In DNA form, the CDR3 reads TGTGCCAGCATCCAAAGGGCTAGCGGGAGTAAGTTCTTC. Its translation: CASIQRASGSKFF.

The chain links TRBV2 to TRBJ1-2; D not certain. CDR1 is SNHLY and CDR2 is FYNNEI in the germline V gene. Deletions cut 3 bases from V and 4 bases from J, with 9 bases between. The CDR3 consists of 13 residues. CDR3 protein: CASSEDGLYGYTF. The CDR3 nucleotides read TGTGCCAGCAGTGAGGACGGTCTCTATGGCTACACCTTC.

This rearrangement joins TRBV25-1 to TRBJ2-1; 12 positions match TRBD2. V trimming: 10 bases; J trimming: 6 bases; junction bases outside the gene matches: 4. Germline lookup yields CDR1 MGHDK and CDR2 SYGVNS. The CDR3 is 13 residues long. The DNA for the CDR3 is TGTGCCACCGGACTAGCGGGACGCAATGAGCAGTTCTTC. This translates into CATGLAGRNEQFF. Complete variable domain (other parts from reference TRBV25-1 and TRBJ2-1): EADIYQTPRYLVIGTGKKITLECSQTMGHDKMYWYQQDPGMELHLIHYSYGVNSTEKGDLSSESTVSRIRTEHFPLTLESARPSHTSQYLCATGLAGRNEQFFGPGTRLTVL.

The chain carries TRBV6-5 and TRBJ1-1; unclear D gene. V was clipped by 6 bases and J by 6 bases, with 8 bases between them. Germline V gene lookup returns CDR1 MNHEY and CDR2 SVGAGI. The CDR3 spans 11 residues. The CDR3 here is CASRVGAEAFF. For the CDR3, the DNA is TGTGCCAGCAGAGTCGGAGCTGAAGCTTTCTTT.

V is TRBV7-9 and J is TRBJ2-7; D is ambiguous. The V gene lost 4 bases and the J gene lost 3 bases, with 4 bases spanning the gap. From germline, CDR1 is SEHNR and CDR2 FQNEAQ (reference sequence). This CDR3 has 11 amino acids. The DNA of the CDR3 is TGTGCCAGCAGCTCAAACTACGAGCAGTACTTC. Its protein is CASSSNYEQYF. Complete variable domain (other parts from reference TRBV7-9 and TRBJ2-7): DTGVSQNPRHKITKRGQNVTFRCDPISEHNRLYWYRQTLGQGPEFLTYFQNEAQLEKSRLLSDRFSAERPKGSFSTLEIQRTEQGDSAMYLCASSSNYEQYFGPGTRLTVT.

V and J are TRBV18 and TRBJ2-3, with 8 bases matching TRBD2. The ends lost 6 bases at V and 0 bases at J; junction bases unmatched: 26. CDR3 length: 22 amino acids. In germline, CDR1 is KGHSH, CDR2 LQKENI. The CDR3 DNA reads TGTGCCAGCTCCCCTTTTATTCCGGCTAGCGGGCGGAGTCCTTCTAGCACAGATACGCAGTATTTT. Protein: CASSPFIPASGRSPSSTDTQYF.

V usage is TRBV23-1 and J usage is TRBJ2-7; 13 nucleotides line up with TRBD2. TRBV23-1 carries the ORF label, with uncertain function. The CDR3 is 17 residues long. The junction had 9 bases not matched to a gene; V was cut back by 3 bases and J by 4 bases. The CDR3 DNA follows: TGCGCCAGCAGTCAGCCCTTTACTAGCGGGAGGGCTTACGAGCAGTACTTC. Encoded protein: CASSQPFTSGRAYEQYF.

The chain recombines TRBV29-1 with TRBJ2-7; 11 bases agree with TRBD1. The trim removed 6 bases at V and 4 bases at J, leaving 11 bases unmatched. The CDR3 extends over 15 amino acids. Germline CDR1 is SQVTM and CDR2 is ANQGSEA. As DNA, the CDR3 is TGCAGCGTCACTCGGGGGACAGGGGGTACTTACGAGCAGTACTTC. Its translation is CSVTRGTGGTYEQYF.

The genes are TRBV14 and TRBJ2-7; D might be TRBD2 (5 bases). Germline V CDR1 and CDR2: SGHDN, FVKESK. V shed 3 bases and J shed 6 bases, with 12 bases lying between them. The CDR3 has 13 amino acids. CDR3 nucleotide sequence: TGTGCCAGCAGCCAGGTGGTGGCGGGCGAGCAGTACTTC. Protein: CASSQVVAGEQYF.

In DNA, the CDR3 is TGTGCCAGCAGTTACTTTGGGACGGGAAGGAAGGAGACCCAGTACTTC. It translates to CASSYFGTGRKETQYF. The genes are TRBV6-6 and TRBJ2-5; D may match TRBD1 or TRBD2 (5 bases each). The germline V gene encodes CDR1 MNHNY and CDR2 SVGAGI (reference sequence). The ends were cut back, 1 base at V and 5 bases at J, with 17 bases in the middle. The CDR3 consists of 16 residues.

This chain links TRBV1 with TRBJ2-5; the DNA was not used to check the table's D call, TRBD1. TRBV1 is labeled a pseudogene. The CDR3 contains 20 residues. The DNA of the CDR3 is TGCACCAGCAGCCAAACCGCACTCTCCTGCCGACAGGGGTACCAAGAGACCCAGTACTTC. Its protein product is CTSSQTALSCRQGYQETQYF.

The chain combines TRBV7-8 with TRBJ1-3, with D possibly TRBD1 on 6 matching bases. CDR3 size: 17 residues. CDR1 is SGHVS, CDR2 FQNEAQ, per germline. V lost 8 bases and J lost 4, with 24 bases in between. CDR3 in DNA: TGTGCCAGCGGCCGGAGCGATCCGGGGGCGTCCGGAAACACCATATATTTT. This encodes CASGRSDPGASGNTIYF.

The chain couples TRBV27 to TRBJ1-2; TRBD1 aligns across 11 bases. This CDR3 spans 16 amino acids. J lost 7 bases, V lost 2 bases, and 9 bases had no gene match. The V gene's germline CDR1 is MNHEY and CDR2 SMNVEV (reference sequence). CDR3 sequence: CASSLKALGQGVGYTF. CDR3 sequence (DNA): TGTGCCAGCAGTTTAAAAGCTTTGGGACAGGGGGTTGGCTACACCTTC.

This chain connects TRBV11-2 to TRBJ1-3, with 9 bases fitting TRBD1. This CDR3 has 16 amino acids. The V segment lost 5 bases and the J segment 2 bases; nucleotides outside the gene matches: 7. Germline-derived CDR1 and CDR2 are SGHAT and FQNNGV. The CDR3 DNA reads as TGTGCCAGCAGCCAAGGGACAGGGCGTACTGGAAACACCATATATTTT. Translated: CASSQGTGRTGNTIYF.

This clone was found once. The chain uses TRBV27 and TRBJ1-1, with TRBD1 as a possible D gene (6 bases). Germline V CDR1 and CDR2: MNHEY, SMNVEV (reference sequence). The CDR3 sequence is 14 residues long. V lost 1 base and J lost 4, with 10 bases in between. The CDR3 sequence is CASSLYRDSTEAFF. In DNA, the CDR3 is TGTGCCAGCAGTTTATACAGGGATAGCACTGAAGCTTTCTTT.

V gene TRBV18 combines with J gene TRBJ2-7; the match to TRBD2 covers 7 bases. CDR1 is KGHSH and CDR2 is LQKENI in the germline V gene. The CDR3 contains 13 residues. The J segment lost 2 bases and the V segment lost 6 bases, leaving 4 bases of the junction unmatched. CDR3 amino acids: CASSPAGAYEQYF. The CDR3 coding sequence is TGTGCCAGCTCCCCGGCGGGGGCCTACGAGCAGTACTTC.

This chain uses TRBV9 with TRBJ2-1; perhaps D is TRBD1 or TRBD2 (5 bases each). This CDR3 has 14 amino acids. Germline values: CDR1 SGDLS, CDR2 YYNGEE. V was shortened by 3 bases and J by 7 bases, with 14 bases between the two germline ends. The CDR3 nucleotides are TGTGCCAGCAGCGGCTCCGGGACGCAAAATGAGCAGTTCTTC. It yields the protein CASSGSGTQNEQFF.